Listed below are T cell receptor beta chains from one sample, sequenced in a study of cytomegalovirus exposure and HLA in healthy donors. Some clones are missing from TCRdb's copy, which holds only in-frame ones; the method was immunoSEQ multiplex PCR. Of more than 150,000 clones listed, around 78% were seen once; the top ten hold about 1.5%. What was sequenced was PBMCs. The receptors come from a man aged 18 to 29 in good health and CMV-seronegative. The CDR3 runs from the conserved cysteine through the conserved F or W. The D gene is left open where the match is weak. Some rows have no size entry. The others give once, few or many, or a class for an expanded clone.

>TRBJ2-1|-|-|TRBV4-1
TGCGCCAGCAGCCAATCCCAGCGGGCACTGTCGGAGCAGTTCTTC
CASSQSQRALSEQFF
>TRBJ2-3|TRBD2|-|TRBV11-2
TGTGCCAGCAGCCCGCTAGCGGGGGGCACAGATACGCAGTATTTT
CASSPLAGGTDTQYF
>TRBJ2-7|TRBD2|-|TRBV2
TGTGCCAGCAGTGAAAGGAGCGGGAGGGCCTTGTCCTACGAGCAGTACTTC
CASSERSGRALSYEQYF
>TRBJ2-5|-|once|TRBV28
TGTGCCAGCAGTCTAACGACAGTGGGAGAGACCCAGTACTTC
CASSLTTVGETQYF
>TRBJ2-5|TRBD1|-|TRBV5-1
TGCGCCAGCAGCCCCAGGACAGGGCAAGAGACCCAGTACTTC
CASSPRTGQETQYF
>TRBJ2-2|TRBD2|-|TRBV11-2
TGTGCCAGCAGCCCAAGGACTAGCCCGAACACCGGGGAGCTGTTTTTT
CASSPRTSPNTGELFF
>TRBJ1-2|TRBD1|-|TRBV14
TGTGCCAGCAGCCAAGAACCCAATCCAGGGGGGAATCATGGCTACACCTTC
CASSQEPNPGGNHGYTF
>TRBJ1-5|-|-|TRBV6-5
TGTGCCAGCAGTCAACAGGGTCTCAATCAGCCCCAGCATTTT
CASSQQGLNQPQHF
>TRBJ2-1|TRBD2|-|TRBV30
TGTGCCTGGAGAACCGGACTAGCGGGCTACAATGAGCAGTTCTTC
CAWRTGLAGYNEQFF
>TRBJ2-6|-|once|TRBV6-5
TGTGCCAGCAGTTACGGAGGCTCTGGGGCCAACGTCCTGACTTTC
CASSYGGSGANVLTF
>TRBJ1-5|-|-|TRBV4-2
TGTGCCAGCAGCCAAGGACGGGTCGGTCAGCCCCAGCATTTT
CASSQGRVGQPQHF
>TRBJ1-6|-|-|TRBV30
TGTGCCTGGGGCCCGGGGGATTCACCCCTCCACTTT
CAWGPGDSPLHF
>TRBJ2-7|TRBD1|-|TRBV25-1
TGTGCCAGCAGTGACGGGACAGCCCGATCCTACGAGCAGTACTTC
CASSDGTARSYEQYF
>TRBJ1-5|-|-|TRBV28
TGTGCCAGCAGTTTGGACACACTATTGGAGAATCAGCCCCAGCATTTT
CASSLDTLLENQPQHF
>TRBJ1-1|-|-|TRBV12-5
TGTGCTAGTGGACGGGACAAGGCCCAGGAGCGACCTTTCTTT
CASGRDKAQERPFF
>TRBJ2-2|-|few|TRBV7-3
TGTGCCAGCAGCGGCGGGCCGAACACCGGGGAGCTGTTTTTT
CASSGGPNTGELFF
>TRBJ1-1|TRBD1|-|TRBV11-3
TGTGCCAGCAGCCCCCGACGACAGGGCCGCACTGAAGCTTTCTTT
CASSPRRQGRTEAFF
>TRBJ2-2|-|-|TRBV7-8
TGTGCCAGCAGCTTAGATCGGTGGACCGGGGAGCTGTTTTTT
CASSLDRWTGELFF
>TRBJ2-7|TRBD2|-|TRBV7-6
TGTGCCAGCACCGGACTAGCGGGAGGTGGCGGCAACGAGCAGTACTTC
CASTGLAGGGGNEQYF
>TRBJ2-7|TRBD2|few|TRBV29-1
TGCAGCGGATCACTCGGCGGGAGCTCCTACGAGCAGTACTTC
CSGSLGGSSYEQYF
>TRBJ2-1|TRBD2|-|TRBV7-2
TGTGCCAGCAGCTACCCATCGGGACTAGCGGGAGGGAATGAGCAGTTCTTC
CASSYPSGLAGGNEQFF
>TRBJ1-3|TRBD1|-|TRBV19
TGTGCCTCACCGGACAGGCCTGGAAACACCATATATTTT
CASPDRPGNTIYF
>TRBJ2-5|TRBD2|-|TRBV5-1
TGCGCCAGCAGCCCCGAGGGGCGGGGGAGGGAGACCCAGTACTTC
CASSPEGRGRETQYF
>TRBJ1-1|-|few|TRBV5-3
TGTGCCAGAAGCTTGGACCCTCGCTGGCGGGGGGCTCGAGGGAACACTGAAGCTTTCTTT
CARSLDPRWRGARGNTEAFF
>TRBJ2-7|TRBD2|few|TRBV18
TGTGCCAGCTCACCACCGACTAGCGGGGGATACGAGCAGTACTTC
CASSPPTSGGYEQYF
>TRBJ2-7|TRBD1|-|TRBV7-9
TGTGCCAGCAGCCCCAAACAGGGGGTCCACGAGCAGTACTTC
CASSPKQGVHEQYF
>TRBJ1-3|-|-|TRBV28
TGTGCCAGCAGTTCTGTCCAGGGGCTCCTCTCTGGAAACACCATATATTTT
CASSSVQGLLSGNTIYF
>TRBJ2-1|-|-|TRBV5-6
TGTGCCAGCAGCTTGGTGGGGGCCCTGAGCAATGAGCAGTTCTTC
CASSLVGALSNEQFF
>TRBJ1-6|TRBD1|-|TRBV19
TGTGCCAGTAGTATACGTCCAGGGGGTAATTCACCCCTCCACTTT
CASSIRPGGNSPLHF
>TRBJ2-7|-|-|TRBV15
TGTGCCACCAGCAGAGATCCAGGGCAGGGCGAGCAGTACTTC
CATSRDPGQGEQYF
>TRBJ2-3|TRBD1|-|TRBV30
TGTGCCTGGACCAGGGACAGCGGCACAGATACGCAGTATTTT
CAWTRDSGTDTQYF
>TRBJ2-1|TRBD2|-|TRBV7-9
TGTGCCAGCAGCTCCCAGCGGGGGAGTGACAATGAGCAGTTCTTC
CASSSQRGSDNEQFF
>TRBJ1-2|TRBD1|-|TRBV5-6
TGTGCCAGCAGCTCTGGACAGGGAAGTGTCTATGGCTACACCTTC
CASSSGQGSVYGYTF
>TRBJ2-7|TRBD1|-|TRBV4-1
TGCGCCAGCAGGCGGACAGGGGGTACCTACGAGCAGTACTTC
CASRRTGGTYEQYF
>TRBJ2-7|-|-|TRBV5-1
TGCGCCAGCAGCTTGCCGACAGGCACCTCCTACGAGCAGTACTTC
CASSLPTGTSYEQYF